This TCR beta chain was observed in a study of T cells in Graves' hyperthyroidism and ophthalmopathy. V was shortened by 1 base and J by 0 bases, with 11 bases between the two germline ends. The CDR3 is 16 residues long. Germline V gene lookup returns CDR1 LNHDA and CDR2 SQIVND (reference sequence). Overall study results and limits: It was a median approximately 6.9 months before onset that the model predicted ophthalmopathy.

Remarks on this clonotype: Its antigen is unidentified.

RNA transcripts were the template for amplifying TCR beta CDR3 regions. The HTBI primer set served for first-round RT-PCR of the TCR CDR3. TCRdb used MiXCR to reprocess the multiplex PCR reads, holding one entry per CDR3 protein. The table lists roughly 700,000 distinct CDR3 sequences, around 15% of them singletons. The rearrangement uses TRBV19 and TRBJ2-3; D call uncertain. This receptor was identified in a man aged 45-60 years with Graves' hyperthyroidism. Sequenced input: blood. The CDR3: CASSIAVRSSTDTQYF. The CDR3 nucleotides are TGTGCCAGTAGTATAGCAGTACGGTCTAGCACAGATACGCAGTATTTT.